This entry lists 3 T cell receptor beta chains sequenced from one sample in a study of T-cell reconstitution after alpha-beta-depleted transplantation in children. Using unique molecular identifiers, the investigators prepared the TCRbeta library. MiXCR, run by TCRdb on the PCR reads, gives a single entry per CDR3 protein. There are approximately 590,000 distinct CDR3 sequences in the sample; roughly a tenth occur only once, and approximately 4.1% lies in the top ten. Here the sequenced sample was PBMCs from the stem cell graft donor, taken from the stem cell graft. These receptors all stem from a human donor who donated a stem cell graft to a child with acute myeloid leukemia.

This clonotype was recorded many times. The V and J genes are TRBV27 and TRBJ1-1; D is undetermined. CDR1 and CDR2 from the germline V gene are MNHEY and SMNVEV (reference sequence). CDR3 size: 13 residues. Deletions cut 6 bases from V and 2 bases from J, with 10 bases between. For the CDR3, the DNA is TGTGCCAGCAGAAAAAGCCATAACACTGAAGCTTTCTTT. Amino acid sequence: CASRKSHNTEAFF.

The CDR3 reads CASNILTGGYTEAFF. CDR3 sequence (DNA): TGTGCCAGCAATATATTGACAGGGGGCTACACTGAAGCTTTCTTT. The V call is TRBV27, the J call TRBJ1-1; 10 bases fit TRBD1. Germline assignment: CDR1 MNHEY and CDR2 SMNVEV (reference sequence). The V segment lost 7 bases and the J segment 3 bases; nucleotides outside the gene matches: 8. The length of the CDR3 is 15 residues.

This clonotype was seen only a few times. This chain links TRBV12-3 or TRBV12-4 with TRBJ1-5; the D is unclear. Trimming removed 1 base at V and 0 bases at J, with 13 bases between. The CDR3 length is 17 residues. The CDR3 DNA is TGTGCCAGCAGTTTAGTCATAGGGCAGAATAGCAATCAGCCCCAGCATTTT. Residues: CASSLVIGQNSNQPQHF.